What follows describes a single T cell receptor (beta chain). As yet, its antigen is unknown. Stated treatment: approximately nine-day PBMC culture with coronavirus spike peptide pools or control peptides (ViraFEST assay). The data were taken from a study of vaccination and CD4 T cells after COVID-19. Study-wide context: In the convalescent cohort, there were six males and four females, two of them Hispanic. Culture controls were given either a CEFX pool, an HIV-1 Nef pool, or no peptide. Median time from COVID diagnosis to post-COVID sampling was over 80 days (35 to 161).

The CDR3 consists of 19 residues. Trimming pared 2 bases from V and 3 bases from J, leaving 24 bases between. Germline V lookup: CDR1 SGHRS, CDR2 YFSETQ. With the Oncomine TCR Beta short-read assay, DNA from cultured CD4+ T cells was sequenced. Once CD4+ T cells had been cultured, genomic DNA was extracted from them. TCRdb reprocessed the PCR reads via MiXCR and lists one record per CDR3 protein. Altogether about 15,000 distinct CDR3 sequences are present, roughly 80% being singletons, with the ten largest covering around 9.6%. Specimen: CD4+ T cells from blood, cultured in vitro, collected after SARS-CoV-2 vaccination. This TCR was recovered from a human donor who received a COVID-19 vaccine. The chain uses TRBV5-1 and TRBJ2-1, with TRBD2 as a possible D gene (5 bases). In DNA, the CDR3 is TGCGCCAGCAGCTTATCTCGGGGTCCGGGCAGCTTGATCTACAATGAGCAGTTCTTC. As protein: CASSLSRGPGSLIYNEQFF.